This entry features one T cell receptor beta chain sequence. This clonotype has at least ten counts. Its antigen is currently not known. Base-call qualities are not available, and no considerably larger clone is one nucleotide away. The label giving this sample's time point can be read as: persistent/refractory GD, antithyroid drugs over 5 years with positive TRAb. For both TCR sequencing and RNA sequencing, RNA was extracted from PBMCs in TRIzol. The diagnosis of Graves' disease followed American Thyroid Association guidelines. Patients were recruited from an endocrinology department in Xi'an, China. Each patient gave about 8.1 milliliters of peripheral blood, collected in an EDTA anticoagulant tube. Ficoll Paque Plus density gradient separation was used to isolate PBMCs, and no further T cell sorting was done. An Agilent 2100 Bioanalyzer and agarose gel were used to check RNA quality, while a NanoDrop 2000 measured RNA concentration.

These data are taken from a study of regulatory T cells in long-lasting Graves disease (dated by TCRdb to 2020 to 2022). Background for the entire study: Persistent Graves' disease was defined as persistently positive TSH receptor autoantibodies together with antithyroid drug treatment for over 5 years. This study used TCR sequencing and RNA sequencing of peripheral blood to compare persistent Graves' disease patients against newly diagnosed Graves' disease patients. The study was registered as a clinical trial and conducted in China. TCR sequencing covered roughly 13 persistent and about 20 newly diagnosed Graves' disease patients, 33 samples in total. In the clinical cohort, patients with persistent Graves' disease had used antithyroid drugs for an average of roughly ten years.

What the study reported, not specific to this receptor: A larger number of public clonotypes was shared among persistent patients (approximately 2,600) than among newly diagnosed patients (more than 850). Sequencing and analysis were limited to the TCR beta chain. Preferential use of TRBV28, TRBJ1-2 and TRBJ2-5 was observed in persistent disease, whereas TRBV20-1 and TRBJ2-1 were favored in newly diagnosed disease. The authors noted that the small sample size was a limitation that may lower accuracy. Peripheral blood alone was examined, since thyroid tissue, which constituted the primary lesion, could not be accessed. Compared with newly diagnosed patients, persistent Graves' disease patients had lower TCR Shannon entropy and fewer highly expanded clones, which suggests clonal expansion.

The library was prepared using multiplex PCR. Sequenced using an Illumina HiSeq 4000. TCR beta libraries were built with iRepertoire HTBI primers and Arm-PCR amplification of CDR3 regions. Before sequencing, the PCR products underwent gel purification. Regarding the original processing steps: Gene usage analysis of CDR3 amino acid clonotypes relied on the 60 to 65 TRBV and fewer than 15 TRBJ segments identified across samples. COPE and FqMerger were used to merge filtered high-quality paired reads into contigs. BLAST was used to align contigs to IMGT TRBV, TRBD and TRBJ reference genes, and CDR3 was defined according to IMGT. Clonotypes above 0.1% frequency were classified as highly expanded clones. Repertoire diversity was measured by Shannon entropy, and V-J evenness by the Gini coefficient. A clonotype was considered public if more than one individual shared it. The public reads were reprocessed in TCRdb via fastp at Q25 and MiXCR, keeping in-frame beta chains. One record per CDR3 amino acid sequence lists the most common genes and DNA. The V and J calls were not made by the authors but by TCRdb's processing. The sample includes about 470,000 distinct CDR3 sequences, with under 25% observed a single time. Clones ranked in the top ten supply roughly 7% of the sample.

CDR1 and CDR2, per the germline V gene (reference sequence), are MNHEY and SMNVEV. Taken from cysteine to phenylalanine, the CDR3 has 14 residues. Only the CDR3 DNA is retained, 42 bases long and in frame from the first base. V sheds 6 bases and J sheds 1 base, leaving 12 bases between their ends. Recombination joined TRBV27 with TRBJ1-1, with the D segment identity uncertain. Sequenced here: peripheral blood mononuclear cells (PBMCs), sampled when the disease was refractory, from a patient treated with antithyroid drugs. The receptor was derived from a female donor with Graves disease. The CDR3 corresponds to CASRTRNKNTEAFF. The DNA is TGTGCCAGCAGGACTAGAAATAAGAACACTGAAGCTTTCTTT.